Below, 2 T cell receptor beta chains from the same sample are listed, as sequenced in a study of T-cell reconstitution after alpha-beta-depleted transplantation in children. The TCRbeta library incorporated unique molecular identifiers. TCRdb re-called the PCR reads with MiXCR, one entry per CDR3 protein. The sample records under 300,000 distinct CDR3 sequences, roughly 11% being singletons. Source: peripheral blood, taken 180 days after TCRalphabeta/CD19-depleted stem cell transplant. The receptor source for this set is a male patient aged 2-10 years who had a stem cell transplant for chronic granulomatous disease, so the T cells may come from the graft donor.

The sample holds many counts of this clonotype. V is TRBV7-6 and J is TRBJ2-6; D not certain. The germline V and J ends were trimmed by 4 bases and 0 bases, with 4 bases remaining between them. Germline V gives CDR1 SGHVS, CDR2 FNYEAQ. The CDR3 consists of 14 residues. The CDR3: CASSSTSGANVLTF. In DNA, the CDR3 is TGTGCCAGCAGCTCAACCTCTGGGGCCAACGTCCTGACTTTC.

Only one count was recorded for this clonotype. This sequence may be a read error, since a much larger clone differs from it by one base. The chain carries TRBV5-5 and TRBJ2-2, with 7 bases fitting TRBD2. This CDR3 has 14 residues. CDR1 is SGHKS and CDR2 is YYEKEE in the germline V gene (reference sequence). CDR3 amino acids: CASTPAPKSGVLFF. The CDR3 DNA follows: TGTGCCAGCACCCCGGCCCCAAAGAGCGGGGTGCTGTTTTTT.